A selection of T cell receptor beta chains follows, all from one sample in a study of blood T cell repertoires in COVID-19. TCRdb's table, derived via immunoSEQ multiplex PCR, lists solely in-frame clones and lacks some. This sample has 130,000 or so clones, with about 89% found just once. Sequences were obtained from peripheral blood. These receptors all come from a man in his sixties with COVID-19, enrolled during active disease. Each CDR3 is given without its conserved first and last residue. Fields, in order: clone size, V gene, CDR3 length, CDR3 protein. Expanded clones are given a class, and other clones once, few, many or no size at all.

>-|TRBV3-1/TRBV3-2|12
ASSQGDRVSPLH
>-|TRBV5-8|16
ASSPGQGETSYNSPLH
>-|TRBV11-2|13
ASSLLAQSNSPLH
>-|TRBV19|13
ASTTPRTLTDGYT
>-|TRBV4-1|12
ASSQGPGGAEQY
>-|TRBV25-1|12
ASSVGGNTYGYT
>once|TRBV18|16
ASSPILSERGVTDTQY
>-|TRBV4-1|12
ASSQDRLNYGYT
>-|TRBV18|13
ASSPDPGGNQPQH
>-|TRBV28|11
ASSFDRNYGYT
>-|TRBV4-2|14
ASSQGRGGPYNEQF
>-|TRBV5-5|13
ASSLGSGKNAEAF
>-|TRBV5-3|14
ARSPGDRLYTDTQY
>-|TRBV19|13
ASSSATVMNSPLH
>-|TRBV27|15
ASSPRGRAQANYGYT
>-|TRBV4-3|12
ASSQGGQNYGYT